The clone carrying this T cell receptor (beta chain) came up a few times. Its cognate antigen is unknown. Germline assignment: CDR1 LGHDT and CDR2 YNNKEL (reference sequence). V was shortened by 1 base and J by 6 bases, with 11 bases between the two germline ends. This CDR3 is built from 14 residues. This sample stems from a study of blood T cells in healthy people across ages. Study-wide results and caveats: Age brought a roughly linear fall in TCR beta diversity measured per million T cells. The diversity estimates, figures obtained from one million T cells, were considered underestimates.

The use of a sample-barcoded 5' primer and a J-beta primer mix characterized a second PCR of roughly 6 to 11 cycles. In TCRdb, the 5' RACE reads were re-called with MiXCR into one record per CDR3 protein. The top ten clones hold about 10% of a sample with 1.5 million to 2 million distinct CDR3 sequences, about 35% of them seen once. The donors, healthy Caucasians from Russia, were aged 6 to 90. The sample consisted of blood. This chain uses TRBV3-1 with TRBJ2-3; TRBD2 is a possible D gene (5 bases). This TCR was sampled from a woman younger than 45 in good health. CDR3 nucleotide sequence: TGTGCCAGCAGCCAAGCCCCCACGGGGGATACGCAGTATTTT. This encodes CASSQAPTGDTQYF.